The clone carrying this T cell receptor (beta chain) has only a few counts. Sequencing was performed with immunoSEQ multiplex PCR; in TCRdb, only in-frame clones are kept and a portion is missing. The sample holds around 250,000 clones, approximately 85% seen once. The sample is drawn from a study of blood T cell repertoires in COVID-19. Germline trimming cut 5 bases from V and 5 bases from J; bases unmatched to any gene: 19. The length of the CDR3 is 18 residues. The germline V gene encodes CDR1 SGHTA and CDR2 FQGNSA. Cohort 3 donors counted as recovered after two negative PCRs, clearance, or resolved symptoms.

The TCR sequence derives from a woman aged 45-60 years who had recovered from COVID-19. The chain couples TRBV7-2 to TRBJ2-5, with TRBD2 identical over 8 bases. Sequencing input: PBMCs or T cells enriched from blood (not recorded which). CDR3 region: CASSRRYLRAGAEETQYF. The CDR3 nucleotides read TGTGCCAGCAGCCGCCGTTATTTGCGAGCGGGAGCAGAGGAGACCCAGTACTTC.